Listed below are T cell receptor beta chains from one sample, sequenced in a study of T-cell memory formation after mild COVID-19. From the 5' RACE reads, TCRdb called clonotypes with MiXCR, one entry per CDR3 protein. The sample has hundreds of thousands of distinct CDR3 sequences, 24% seen once. Source material: PBMCs or a T cell subset sorted from them (not recorded which). Every receptor here comes from an adult woman who had mild COVID-19 (a few samples of this study predate the infection). Cell type and time point are not known. The CDR3 runs from the conserved cysteine through the conserved F or W. D genes are given only for firm matches. Clone size appears in some rows only: once, few, many, or a class for an expanded clone.

V gene	clone size	D gene	J gene	CDR3 protein	CDR3 DNA
TRBV7-9	few	-	TRBJ2-2	CASSLADSFTGELFF	TGTGCCAGCAGCTTAGCTGACAGCTTCACCGGGGAGCTGTTTTTT
TRBV4-1	-	TRBD1	TRBJ1-2	CASSQGADRGHGYTF	TGCGCCAGCAGCCAAGGGGCGGACAGGGGCCATGGCTACACCTTC
TRBV15	-	-	TRBJ1-3	CATSFQTSGNTIYF	TGTGCCACCAGTTTCCAGACCAGTGGAAACACCATATATTTT
TRBV11-2	many	-	TRBJ2-1	CASSLGREQFF	TGTGCCAGCAGCTTGGGGAGGGAGCAGTTCTTC
TRBV7-3	-	-	TRBJ1-1	CASSLIRVGRNTEAFF	TGTGCCAGCAGCTTAATACGGGTGGGACGGAACACTGAAGCTTTCTTT
TRBV9	few	TRBD2	TRBJ2-5	CASSGPRGGLWETQYF	TGTGCCAGCAGCGGACCACGGGGGGGCCTTTGGGAGACCCAGTACTTC
TRBV5-1	-	-	TRBJ1-2	CASRPRGTDDYGYTF	TGCGCCAGCAGACCGCGAGGGACCGACGATTATGGCTACACCTTC
TRBV6-4	-	-	TRBJ2-3	CASSEGPGDTQYF	TGTGCCAGCAGTGAGGGACCAGGAGATACGCAGTATTTT
TRBV12-3/TRBV12-4	-	-	TRBJ2-1	CASSFGRTAYNEQFF	TGTGCCAGCAGTTTCGGGAGAACCGCCTACAATGAGCAGTTCTTC
TRBV10-3	few	TRBD1	TRBJ2-7	CAISEFGQGHSYEQYF	TGTGCCATCAGTGAGTTCGGACAGGGGCACTCCTACGAGCAGTACTTC
TRBV7-9	few	-	TRBJ2-7	CASSLGGARPAHEQYF	TGTGCCAGCAGCTTAGGGGGGGCGCGACCAGCCCACGAGCAGTACTTC
TRBV6-2/TRBV6-3	-	-	TRBJ2-1	CASSYYPGSEKGSYNEQFF	TGTGCCAGCAGTTACTATCCGGGGTCAGAGAAGGGGTCCTACAATGAGCAGTTCTTC
TRBV29-1	-	-	TRBJ2-7	CSVVRGSSYEQYF	TGCAGCGTTGTGCGTGGGAGCTCCTACGAGCAGTACTTC
TRBV13	-	TRBD1	TRBJ2-7	CASSSTPGQRSSEQYF	TGTGCCAGCAGCTCTACTCCGGGACAGAGGTCATCGGAGCAGTACTTC
TRBV20-1	-	-	TRBJ2-1	CSARGGIYNEQFF	TGCAGTGCTAGGGGCGGGATCTACAATGAGCAGTTCTTC
TRBV4-1	once	-	TRBJ2-3	CASSQGWQGTDTQYF	TGCGCCAGCAGCCAAGGGTGGCAGGGGACAGATACGCAGTATTTT
TRBV24-1	-	-	TRBJ2-1	CATSDLQSGAERQFF	TGTGCCACCAGTGATTTGCAATCAGGGGCCGAGCGGCAGTTCTTC
TRBV7-9	many	TRBD2	TRBJ2-1	CASSLLAGEIDEQFF	TGTGCCAGCAGCTTACTAGCGGGAGAAATCGATGAGCAGTTCTTC
TRBV14	-	-	TRBJ2-3	CASSQGHQSGDTQYF	TGTGCCAGCAGCCAAGGACACCAAAGTGGAGATACGCAGTATTTT
TRBV12-3/TRBV12-4	few	-	TRBJ2-7	CASTLGAYEQYF	TGTGCCAGCACTCTCGGAGCGTACGAGCAGTACTTC
TRBV5-1	-	TRBD1	TRBJ2-7	CASSLPGQGLHEQYF	TGCGCCAGCAGCTTACCGGGACAGGGGCTTCACGAGCAGTACTTC
TRBV13	few	TRBD2	TRBJ2-2	CASSPLAEGNAGELFF	TGTGCCAGCAGCCCCCTAGCGGAGGGGAACGCCGGGGAGCTGTTTTTT
TRBV5-1	few	TRBD1	TRBJ1-2	CASSLEGQDGYTF	TGCGCCAGCAGCTTGGAGGGACAGGATGGCTACACCTTC
TRBV6-6	few	-	TRBJ1-1	CASSYGNREGNTEAFF	TGTGCCAGCAGTTACGGAAACAGGGAGGGGAACACTGAAGCTTTCTTT
TRBV7-9	-	-	TRBJ2-2	CASSEKEGNTGELFF	TGTGCCAGCAGCGAAAAAGAAGGTAACACCGGGGAGCTGTTTTTT
TRBV7-9	-	TRBD1	TRBJ2-5	CASSSGQGTETQYF	TGTGCCAGCAGCTCCGGACAGGGAACAGAGACCCAGTACTTC
TRBV5-1	once	TRBD2	TRBJ2-5	CASKSAGALQETQYF	TGCGCCAGCAAGTCAGCGGGGGCACTTCAAGAGACCCAGTACTTC
TRBV19	few	TRBD1	TRBJ1-1	CASSMTGTARNTEAFF	TGTGCCAGTAGTATGACGGGGACAGCCAGAAACACTGAAGCTTTCTTT
TRBV18	few	-	TRBJ2-2	CASLPGTGRREGNTGELFF	TGTGCCAGCCTTCCCGGGACAGGTCGCCGGGAGGGCAACACCGGGGAGCTGTTTTTT
TRBV10-3	once	-	TRBJ2-7	CAISEQNIGEQYF	TGTGCCATCAGTGAGCAAAACATTGGCGAGCAGTACTTC
TRBV7-3	many	-	TRBJ2-3	CASSDNLGGGTDTQYF	TGTGCCAGTAGCGACAATCTAGGGGGAGGAACAGATACGCAGTATTTT
TRBV15	-	-	TRBJ2-2	CATAARGPTGELFF	TGTGCCACAGCAGCCAGGGGACCCACCGGGGAGCTGTTTTTT
TRBV11-2	-	TRBD2	TRBJ2-3	CASSLNRGSGGAPTDTQYF	TGTGCCAGCAGCTTAAATCGGGGTAGCGGGGGGGCCCCCACAGATACGCAGTATTTT
TRBV6-6	few	TRBD2	TRBJ2-3	CASSRWGGTSTDTQYF	TGTGCCAGCAGCCGTTGGGGGGGAACCAGCACAGATACGCAGTATTTT
TRBV4-2	-	-	TRBJ2-3	CASSQEGGSDTQYF	TGTGCCAGCAGCCAAGAAGGCGGATCGGATACGCAGTATTTT
TRBV10-2	-	-	TRBJ2-5	CASSESKLAGDRLETQYF	TGCGCCAGCAGTGAGTCGAAGCTTGCAGGGGATCGTTTAGAGACCCAGTACTTC